Below, 17 T cell receptor beta chains from the same sample are listed, as sequenced in a study of PD-1 blockade in mismatch repair-deficient tumors (dated by TCRdb to the late 2010s). The library was produced with the immunoSEQ multiplex PCR assay. TCRdb carries this immuneACCESS record with in-frame sequences only. Its versions omit some clonotypes, under half of them owing to an unresolved V gene in the studies checked, with the rest unexplained. The sample table shows about 34,000 clones, and approximately 80% are seen once. The top ten constitute roughly 3.5% of the sample. Sequences were derived from PBMCs, sampled less than 7 weeks after starting pembrolizumab. These receptors were taken from an adult with mismatch repair-deficient cancer.

This clone was detected a few times. The chain couples TRBV10-1 to TRBJ2-2; D ambiguous. Trimming removed 6 bases at V and 5 bases at J, with 10 bases between. This CDR3 spans 13 amino acids. Germline CDR1 reads WNHNN; CDR2 reads SYGVQD (reference sequence). The CDR3 protein is CASRTHLTGELFF. In nucleotides, the CDR3 is TGCGCCAGCAGGACACATCTGACCGGGGAGCTGTTTTTT.

The J gene is TRBJ1-6, the V gene TRBV7-9, with 9 bases fitting TRBD1. The CDR3 loop spans 14 amino acids. CDR1 and CDR2 (germline): SEHNR, FQNEAQ (reference sequence). Trimming removed 5 bases from V and 8 bases from J; junction bases left unmatched: 4. CDR3 sequence: CASSQDRGYSPLHF. The CDR3 DNA reads TGTGCCAGCAGCCAGGACAGGGGATATTCACCCCTCCACTTT.

This chain connects TRBV4-2 to TRBJ2-2; D is ambiguous. The CDR3 totals 12 residues. The germline V gene encodes CDR1 LGHNA and CDR2 YNFKEQ. V was clipped by 3 bases and J by 8 bases, with 7 bases between them. CDR3 region: CASSQSAGELFF. The CDR3 nucleotides read TGTGCCAGCAGCCAGAGTGCTGGGGAGCTGTTTTTT.

The count of this clone is one. This chain joins TRBV4-1 and TRBJ2-1; TRBD2 matches at 13 bases. CDR3 length: 17 amino acids. The V gene's germline CDR1 is MGHRA and CDR2 YSYEKL. The V gene end was trimmed by 4 bases and the J gene end by 9 bases; junction bases not matched to a gene: 12. CDR3 region: CASSPIGTSGTGVEQFF. The CDR3 DNA reads TGCGCCAGCAGCCCCATAGGGACTAGCGGGACCGGGGTTGAGCAGTTCTTC.

The chain couples TRBV9 to TRBJ1-2; D ambiguous. The V and J ends lost 0 bases and 7 bases respectively, with 10 bases between them. The CDR3 totals 13 residues. Germline values: CDR1 SGDLS, CDR2 YYNGEE. This CDR3 reads CASSVAGPGGYTF. CDR3 nucleotide sequence: TGTGCCAGCAGCGTAGCGGGTCCCGGTGGCTACACCTTC.

This clone was seen only once. The chain is built from TRBV9 and TRBJ2-1; 7 nucleotides match TRBD2. The CDR3 runs 16 residues. The ends lost 3 bases at V and 0 bases at J; junction bases unmatched: 6. Germline CDR1 reads SGDLS; CDR2 reads YYNGEE. This CDR3 reads CASSALAEASYNEQFF. The CDR3 nucleotides read TGTGCCAGCAGCGCCCTAGCGGAGGCCTCCTACAATGAGCAGTTCTTC.

This clone was seen just once. The genes are TRBV5-1 and TRBJ2-5; D perhaps matches TRBD1 (5 bases). CDR3 size: 13 residues. V shed 2 bases and J shed 4 bases, with 9 bases lying between them. Per germline, CDR1 SGHRS and CDR2 YFSETQ. The CDR3 coding sequence is TGCGCCAGCAGCTTCAAGGGGTCAGAGACCCAGTACTTC. It specifies CASSFKGSETQYF.

The rearrangement joins TRBV7-9 to TRBJ1-1; 8 nucleotides line up with TRBD1. CDR3 size: 15 residues. V was pared by 5 bases and J by 0 bases, with 5 bases of the junction left unmatched. CDR1 is SEHNR, CDR2 FQNEAQ, per germline (reference sequence). CDR3 amino acids: CASSKDRVMNTEAFF. The DNA for the CDR3 is TGTGCCAGCAGCAAGGACAGGGTTATGAACACTGAAGCTTTCTTT.

The chain combines TRBV6-1 with TRBJ1-2, with TRBD1 matching over 7 bases. The CDR3 has 15 amino acids. Germline V gives CDR1 MNHNS, CDR2 SASEGT. V trimming: 6 bases; J trimming: 3 bases; junction bases outside the gene matches: 10. The CDR3 protein is CASSGTAGGDYGYTF. The DNA of the CDR3 is TGTGCCAGCAGCGGGACAGCGGGGGGGGACTATGGCTACACCTTC.

This clone has only one observation. The gene calls are TRBV5-1 and TRBJ2-3; 9 positions agree with TRBD2. The germline gives CDR1 SGHRS, CDR2 YFSETQ. The CDR3 is 17 amino acids. Losses at the gene ends were 4 bases for V and 0 bases for J; bases not matched to a gene: 9. CDR3 in DNA: TGCGCCAGCAGCCACAGACTAGCGGATGCTAGCACAGATACGCAGTATTTT. Encoded protein: CASSHRLADASTDTQYF.

This sequence joins TRBV28 and TRBJ2-4, with D maybe TRBD2 (5 bases). V lost 4 bases and J lost 0, with 7 bases in between. This CDR3 is 14 amino acids long. The germline CDR1 and CDR2 sequences are MDHEN and SYDVKM. In DNA, the CDR3 is TGTGCCAGCAGTTGGGAGCTAGCCAAAAACATTCAGTACTTC. Translation: CASSWELAKNIQYF.

This chain links TRBV5-6 with TRBJ1-2; D is uncertain. Trimming pared 4 bases from V and 1 base from J, leaving 11 bases between. The CDR3 contains 14 residues. The germline gives CDR1 SGHDT, CDR2 YYEEEE. The CDR3 DNA reads as TGTGCCAGCAGCCTCGAGCGGATTAACTATGGCTACACCTTC. Protein: CASSLERINYGYTF.

This sequence joins TRBV6-5 and TRBJ1-2; D is possibly TRBD1 (6 bases). Germline assignment: CDR1 MNHEY and CDR2 SVGAGI. The CDR3 is 14 residues long. The germline V and J ends were trimmed by 1 base and 4 bases, with 10 bases remaining between them. The DNA of the CDR3 is TGTGCCAGCAGTTACTACAGGGAAGGCTATGGCTACACCTTC. Residues: CASSYYREGYGYTF.

The J gene is TRBJ1-5, the V gene TRBV5-5; D ambiguous. Germline CDR1 SGHKS, CDR2 YYEKEE (reference sequence). Trimming removed 4 bases from V and 0 bases from J, with 11 bases in between. The CDR3 has 15 residues. In DNA form, the CDR3 reads TGTGCCAGCAGCCCCGTCGACTATAGCAATCAGCCCCAGCATTTT. Encoded protein: CASSPVDYSNQPQHF.

The chain recombines TRBV28 with TRBJ1-5; 8 bases are shared with TRBD1. The CDR3 consists of 14 residues. V shed 6 bases and J 7 bases; nucleotides not matched to a gene: 8. Germline CDR1 reads MDHEN; CDR2 reads SYDVKM. The CDR3 sequence is CASSRQGTHQPQHF. CDR3 sequence (DNA): TGTGCCAGCAGCCGACAGGGGACTCACCAGCCCCAGCATTTT.

CDR3: CASSIRPGLAGGETQYF. For the CDR3, the DNA is TGTGCCAGTAGTATACGTCCCGGACTAGCGGGAGGGGAGACCCAGTACTTC. The chain is built from TRBV19 and TRBJ2-5; 15 positions match TRBD2. The CDR3 is 17 residues long. Trimming cost V 2 bases and J 5 bases; bases outside gene matches: 6. Germline values: CDR1 LNHDA, CDR2 SQIVND (reference sequence).

The chain joins TRBV29-1 to TRBJ1-2; no reliable D call. This CDR3 is 9 amino acids long. Germline CDR1 is SQVTM and CDR2 is ANQGSEA. V was shortened by 8 bases and J by 6 bases, with 7 bases between the two germline ends. The CDR3 protein is CSLGDGYTF. The CDR3 bases are TGCAGCCTCGGGGATGGCTACACCTTC.